What follows are 25 T cell receptor beta chains derived from one specimen sequenced in a study of graft-versus-host responses after intestinal transplantation (dated by TCRdb to the early 2020s). The antigens of these receptors remain unknown. According to the study, the label for this sample's time point signals: cells obtained before transplantation from donor or recipient. The library was generated by the immunoSEQ multiplex PCR assay. Imported from immuneACCESS, the table was reduced by TCRdb to in-frame sequences with V and J called. These copies leave out some clones; in studies compared against another copy, an unresolved V gene accounts for under half, and the cause of the remainder is not known. Here the sample has 130,000 to 150,000 clones; around 90% occur a single time. About 0.19% of the sample belongs to the ten largest clones. The sequences come from unstimulated CD4+ T cells sorted from spleen or lymph node cells, collected before intestinal transplant. These TCRs come from a human donor who received an intestinal transplant.

CDR3 coding DNA: TGTGCCAGCAGCTTAGACTATGATACGCAGTATTTT. It specifies CASSLDYDTQYF. This chain links TRBV11-2 with TRBJ2-3, with D uncertain. Germline CDR1 SGHAT, CDR2 FQNNGV. V dropped 0 bases and J dropped 6 bases, with 4 bases sitting between them. There are 12 residues in the CDR3.

This CDR3 reads CASRSDSTYEQYF. CDR3 in DNA: TGTGCCAGCAGATCCGACAGCACCTACGAGCAGTACTTC. V gene TRBV6-1 combines with J gene TRBJ2-7; D might be TRBD1 (5 bases). The CDR3 length is 13 residues. Germline values: CDR1 MNHNS, CDR2 SASEGT. Between the trimmed V and J ends, which lost 6 bases and 2 bases, there was a span of 11 bases.

The rearrangement uses TRBV7-9 and TRBJ1-2; 8 nucleotides line up with TRBD1. Germline loops: CDR1 SEHNR, CDR2 FQNEAQ (reference sequence). With 2 bases clipped from V and 5 bases from J, the junction kept 7 bases outside the gene matches. The CDR3 has 15 residues. The CDR3 loop reads CASSLNQDRVYGYTF. The CDR3 region has the DNA TGTGCCAGCAGCTTAAACCAGGACAGGGTTTATGGCTACACCTTC.

The chain couples TRBV5-4 to TRBJ2-2, with a weak D call TRBD2 (5 bases). Germline CDR1 and CDR2: SGHNT and YYREEE (reference sequence). CDR3 length: 15 residues. V was shortened by 0 bases and J by 3 bases, with 9 bases between the two germline ends. CDR3: CASSLGAGDTGELFF. CDR3 nucleotide sequence: TGTGCCAGCAGCTTGGGGGCCGGGGACACCGGGGAGCTGTTTTTT.

V is TRBV7-2 and J is TRBJ2-7; 12 positions agree with TRBD1. CDR1 is SGHTA and CDR2 is FQGNSA in the germline V gene. This CDR3 is built from 12 residues. The trim removed 5 bases at V and 12 bases at J, leaving 5 bases unmatched. CDR3 residues: CASSRDRGPPYF. The DNA for the CDR3 is TGTGCCAGCAGCAGGGACAGGGGGCCACCGTACTTC.

This clone was picked up one time. The chain recombines TRBV5-1 with TRBJ2-1; TRBD1 matches 8 bases. Germline V gene data show CDR1 as SGHRS and CDR2 as YFSETQ. J was trimmed by 5 bases and V by 4 bases; bases with no gene match: 11. There are 16 residues in the CDR3. CDR3 loop: CASSPRTGPTNNEQFF. The CDR3, as DNA: TGCGCCAGCAGCCCCAGGACAGGGCCTACAAACAATGAGCAGTTCTTC.

The rearrangement uses TRBV10-3 and TRBJ2-7, with D maybe TRBD1 (6 bases). Trimming removed 3 bases from V and 6 bases from J, with 18 bases in between. This CDR3 is built from 15 residues. CDR1 is ENHRY, CDR2 SYGVKD, per germline. DNA for the CDR3: TGTGCCATCAGTGAAATGATACAGGGTCATCCCGAGCAGTACTTC. This encodes CAISEMIQGHPEQYF.

The CDR3 sequence is CASSSDSNQPQHF. CDR3 DNA sequence: TGTGCCAGCAGCAGCGATAGCAATCAGCCCCAGCATTTT. V gene TRBV9 combines with J gene TRBJ1-5; no clear D. V was shortened by 4 bases and J by 0 bases, with 5 bases between the two germline ends. There are 13 residues in the CDR3. CDR1 is SGDLS, CDR2 YYNGEE, per germline.

The chain couples TRBV5-6 to TRBJ2-7; 12 nucleotides agree with TRBD2. The CDR3 loop spans 17 amino acids. CDR1 is SGHDT, CDR2 YYEEEE, per germline. Losses at the gene ends were 4 bases for V and 4 bases for J; bases not matched to a gene: 12. The CDR3 bases are TGTGCCAGCAGCGCTAAAACTAGCGGGAGGTCACCTTACGAGCAGTACTTC. Amino acid sequence: CASSAKTSGRSPYEQYF.

The CDR3 loop reads CASSLGGTSSYNEQFF. The CDR3 DNA is TGCGCCAGCAGCTTGGGTGGGACTAGCTCCTACAATGAGCAGTTCTTC. The chain links TRBV5-1 to TRBJ2-1, with 8 bases matching TRBD2. This CDR3 has 16 amino acids. Germline lookup yields CDR1 SGHRS and CDR2 YFSETQ. V lost 0 bases to trimming and J lost 0 bases; unmatched junction nucleotides: 2.

V and J are TRBV29-1 and TRBJ2-5; D gene ambiguous. The length of the CDR3 is 12 residues. The V gene's germline CDR1 is SQVTM and CDR2 ANQGSEA. V was clipped by 5 bases and J by 2 bases, with 9 bases between them. CDR3 sequence: CSVSEIQETQYF. In DNA form, the CDR3 reads TGCAGCGTTTCGGAGATACAAGAGACCCAGTACTTC. Based on the CDR3 plus reference TRBV29-1 and TRBJ2-5, the full variable domain is SAVISQKPSRDICQRGTSLTIQCQVDSQVTMMFWYRQQPGQSLTLIATANQGSEATYESGFVIDKFPISRPNLTFSTLTVSNMSPEDSSIYLCSVSEIQETQYFGPGTRLLVL.

This sequence joins TRBV12-1 and TRBJ2-1. TRBV12-1 is a documented pseudogene. The CDR3 is made up of 12 amino acids. The chain's CDR3 is CASSHHGNEQFF. DNA for the CDR3: TGTGCCAGCAGCCACCATGGGAATGAGCAGTTCTTC.

This clone is a singleton in its sample. The rearrangement uses TRBV7-3 and TRBJ2-5, with 9 bases that match TRBD2. With 6 bases clipped from V and 2 bases from J, the junction kept 7 bases outside the gene matches. Germline loops: CDR1 SGHTA, CDR2 FQGTGA. The CDR3 totals 15 residues. In DNA form, the CDR3 reads TGTGCCAGCAGGGCGGGAGGGCCTGCGCAAGAGACCCAGTACTTC. This encodes CASRAGGPAQETQYF.

There are a few counts of this clone. The rearrangement links TRBV19 to TRBJ1-4; D remains unclear. The CDR3 length is 13 residues. Germline V gene data show CDR1 as LNHDA and CDR2 as SQIVND (reference sequence). V shed 11 bases and J shed 4 bases, with 14 bases lying between them. The CDR3 is CAVARGSNEKLFF. CDR3 coding DNA: TGTGCCGTAGCCCGAGGGAGTAATGAAAAACTGTTTTTT.

This chain connects TRBV5-1 to TRBJ1-1, with 7 bases fitting TRBD1. There are 15 residues in the CDR3. The V gene's germline CDR1 is SGHRS and CDR2 YFSETQ. V lost 4 bases and J lost 1; bases outside the gene matches: 7. The CDR3 protein is CASSAAGTANTEAFF. The CDR3 DNA reads as TGCGCCAGCAGCGCGGCCGGGACAGCGAACACTGAAGCTTTCTTT.

This rearrangement joins TRBV2 to TRBJ2-1; 7 positions match TRBD1. Germline V gene sequence: CDR1 SNHLY, CDR2 FYNNEI. This CDR3 spans 15 amino acids. J gave up 2 bases and V 10 bases, and 11 bases lay outside the gene matches. The CDR3 region has the DNA TGTGCCACCCAGAACGACAGGGTCGCCTACAATGAGCAGTTCTTC. Translation gives CATQNDRVAYNEQFF. Full variable domain (outside the CDR3, taken from reference TRBV2 and TRBJ2-1): EPEVTQTPSHQVTQMGQEVILRCVPISNHLYFYWYRQILGQKVEFLVSFYNNEISEKSEIFDDQFSVERPDGSNFTLKIRSTKLEDSAMYFCATQNDRVAYNEQFFGPGTRLTVL.

The CDR3 coding sequence is TGTGCCAGCAGCTTCGGACTAGCGGTGACCTACGAGCAGTACTTC. Residues: CASSFGLAVTYEQYF. The chain employs TRBV11-2 and TRBJ2-7, with 10 nucleotides matching TRBD2. Germline V gene sequence: CDR1 SGHAT, CDR2 FQNNGV. J was trimmed by 2 bases and V by 3 bases; bases with no gene match: 4. This CDR3 region has 15 residues.

The rearrangement joins TRBV27 to TRBJ2-5; D is unresolved. Germline-derived CDR1 and CDR2 are MNHEY and SMNVEV (reference sequence). The V end lost 3 bases, the J end lost 5 bases, and 10 bases lay between the germline ends. CDR3 length: 13 amino acids. The CDR3 nucleotides are TGTGCCAGCAGTTTTTGGCCCGGGGAGACCCAGTACTTC. Translating gives CASSFWPGETQYF.

The chain combines TRBV2 with TRBJ2-2, with TRBD1 identical over 9 bases. Germline values: CDR1 SNHLY, CDR2 FYNNEI. The V gene end was trimmed by 4 bases and the J gene end by 7 bases; junction bases not matched to a gene: 13. CDR3 length equals 17 residues. This CDR3 reads CASSGRGLTGGDGELFF. CDR3 sequence (DNA): TGTGCCAGCAGTGGCCGGGGGCTTACAGGGGGCGACGGGGAGCTGTTTTTT.

The CDR3 reads CASSGRPGLAGGYEQYF. CDR3 in DNA: TGTGCCAGCAGTGGCCGCCCCGGGCTAGCGGGAGGCTACGAGCAGTACTTC. The J gene is TRBJ2-7, the V gene TRBV28; TRBD2 agrees at 11 bases. The length of the CDR3 is 17 residues. J was trimmed by 3 bases and V by 5 bases; bases with no gene match: 12. Per the germline V gene, CDR1 is MDHEN and CDR2 is SYDVKM. Together with reference TRBV28 and TRBJ2-7, the CDR3 gives the full variable domain: DVKVTQSSRYLVKRTGEKVFLECVQDMDHENMFWYRQDPGLGLRLIYFSYDVKMKEKGDIPEGYSVSREKKERFSLILESASTNQTSMYLCASSGRPGLAGGYEQYFGPGTRLTVT.

The chain recombines TRBV2 with TRBJ1-2; possibly TRBD1 for D (5 bases). Germline CDR1 and CDR2: SNHLY and FYNNEI. The CDR3 spans 15 residues. Trimming shortened V by 5 bases and J by 4 bases, and 17 bases separated the two germline ends. The CDR3 DNA reads TGTGCCAGCAGTTCGACCCCAGGGACCCCCTATGGCTACACCTTC. Translating it yields CASSSTPGTPYGYTF.

The table lists this clone with a count of one. The junction differs from germline at one of its ends, possibly a read error. The chain couples TRBV5-1 to TRBJ1-2; the D is unclear. The CDR3 runs 13 residues. The germline V gene encodes CDR1 SGHRS and CDR2 YFSETQ. The CDR3 is CASSLDGPYSYTF. As DNA, the CDR3 is TGCGCCAGCAGCCTGGACGGACCCTATAGCTACACCTTC.

The CDR3 here is CASSPEGVGTDTQYF. For the CDR3, the DNA is TGCGCCAGCAGCCCCGAGGGGGTAGGGACAGATACGCAGTATTTT. The chain couples TRBV5-1 to TRBJ2-3; TRBD1 might be the D (6 bases). V lost 4 bases and J lost 3, with 15 bases in between. The CDR3 sequence is 15 residues long. From germline, CDR1 is SGHRS and CDR2 YFSETQ.

The V and J genes are TRBV28 and TRBJ2-7; D is possibly TRBD2 (6 bases). V was cut by 6 bases and J by 1 base, with 16 bases left in between. The CDR3 has 15 amino acids. In germline, CDR1 is MDHEN, CDR2 SYDVKM. Here the CDR3 DNA reads TGTGCCAGCAGCCCGGGCGGCGGGGCTTCCTACGAGCAGTACTTC. Translating it yields CASSPGGGASYEQYF.

The chain couples TRBV19 to TRBJ2-7; 11 bases align to TRBD1. From germline, CDR1 is LNHDA and CDR2 SQIVND (reference sequence). The CDR3 spans 13 residues. V lost 5 bases and J lost 3; bases outside the gene matches: 0. The CDR3 coding sequence is TGTGCCAGTAGTGGGACAGGGGGCTACGAGCAGTACTTC. Its translation: CASSGTGGYEQYF.